This T cell receptor (beta chain) was obtained from a study of post-analysis software for immune sequencing data. Study background: Recorded disease courses covered relapsing-remitting, secondary progressive and progressive-relapsing multiple sclerosis. Some patients had no subtype annotation. Study results and caveats: When patients were compared with controls, 4 or 5 TRBV segments were more frequent, TRBV5-6, TRBV5-1 and TRBV20-1 among them. F measure clustering grouped samples strongly by preparation batch. Controls' normalized Chao1 diversity significantly exceeded that of multiple sclerosis patients.

This clonotype was detected only a few times. The antigen remains undetermined. This CDR3 has 15 residues. Trimming removed 3 bases at V and 0 bases at J, with 12 bases between. Germline V gives CDR1 WSHSY, CDR2 SAAADI. Unique-molecular-identifier-tagged TCR beta cDNA libraries were used. Starting from approximately 1 to 10 million T cells, the study yielded 500,000 or so cDNA molecules. MiXCR, applied by TCRdb to the PCR reads, yields one record per CDR3 protein. The sample consists of roughly 400,000 distinct CDR3 sequences, about 39% of them appearing once. The clonotype was recovered from a girl aged 2-9 years with multiple sclerosis. Specimen: blood. The chain joins TRBV10-2 to TRBJ2-7, with D perhaps assigned TRBD1 or TRBD2 (5 bases each). The CDR3 DNA sequence: TGCGCCAGCAGTGATGGGACGGGGAGCTCCTACGAGCAGTACTTC. As protein: CASSDGTGSSYEQYF.